The T cell receptor (beta chain) described here comes from a study of blood T cells in healthy people across ages. Study findings and constraints: Higher diversity, along with more naive CD4+ cells, distinguished long-lived donors from aged donors.

The use of a sample-barcoded 5' primer and a J-beta primer mix characterized a second PCR of 7 to 11 cycles. TCRdb recomputed calls from the 5' RACE reads with MiXCR, one row per CDR3 protein. The repertoire holds about 780,000 distinct CDR3 sequences, with about 45% as singletons. The CDR3 covers 16 residues. CDR1 is SGHTA, CDR2 FQGTGA, per germline. The ends lost 4 bases at V and 5 bases at J; junction bases unmatched: 10. This clonotype was observed many times. Its antigen is unknown. The chain carries TRBV7-3 and TRBJ2-5, with 10 bases that match TRBD2. Input material: blood. This TCR was recovered from a man at least 80 years old in good health. The CDR3 region is CASSSTGLAGEETQYF. The CDR3 bases are TGTGCCAGCAGCTCCACGGGCCTAGCGGGAGAGGAGACCCAGTACTTC.